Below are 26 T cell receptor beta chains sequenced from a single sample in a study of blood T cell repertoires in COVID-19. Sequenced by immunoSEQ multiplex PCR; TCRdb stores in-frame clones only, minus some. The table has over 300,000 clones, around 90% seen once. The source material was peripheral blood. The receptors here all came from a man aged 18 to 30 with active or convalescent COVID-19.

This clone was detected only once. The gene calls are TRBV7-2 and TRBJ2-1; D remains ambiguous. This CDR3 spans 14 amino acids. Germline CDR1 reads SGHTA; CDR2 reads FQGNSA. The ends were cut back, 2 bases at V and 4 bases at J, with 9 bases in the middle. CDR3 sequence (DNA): TGTGCCAGCAGCTTATCTTTGGCTTACAATGAGCAGTTCTTC. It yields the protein CASSLSLAYNEQFF.

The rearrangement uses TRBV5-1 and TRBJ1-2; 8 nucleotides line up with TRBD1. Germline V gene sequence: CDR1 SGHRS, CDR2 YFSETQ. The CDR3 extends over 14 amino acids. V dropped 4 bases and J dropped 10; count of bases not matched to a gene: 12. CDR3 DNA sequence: TGCGCCAGCAGCATCCTCGGGGACAGGCTGTACTACACCTTC. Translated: CASSILGDRLYYTF.

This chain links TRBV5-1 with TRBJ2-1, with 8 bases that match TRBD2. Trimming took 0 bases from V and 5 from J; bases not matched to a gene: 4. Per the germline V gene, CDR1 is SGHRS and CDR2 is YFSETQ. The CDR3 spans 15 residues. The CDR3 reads CASSLVAGTHNEQFF. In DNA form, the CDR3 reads TGCGCCAGCAGCTTGGTAGCGGGAACCCACAATGAGCAGTTCTTC.

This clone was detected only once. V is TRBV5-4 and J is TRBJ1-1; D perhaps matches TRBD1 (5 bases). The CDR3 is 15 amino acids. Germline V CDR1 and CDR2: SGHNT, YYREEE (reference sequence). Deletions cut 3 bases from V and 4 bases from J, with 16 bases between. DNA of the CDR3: TGTGCCAGCAGCTCACCAGCGTCGGGGGGCACTGAAGCTTTCTTT. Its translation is CASSSPASGGTEAFF.

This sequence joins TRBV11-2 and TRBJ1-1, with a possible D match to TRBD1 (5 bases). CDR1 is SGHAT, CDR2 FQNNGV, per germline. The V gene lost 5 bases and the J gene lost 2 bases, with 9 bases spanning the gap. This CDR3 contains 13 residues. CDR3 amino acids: CASSPDSNTEAFF. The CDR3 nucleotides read TGTGCCAGCAGCCCTGACAGTAACACTGAAGCTTTCTTT.

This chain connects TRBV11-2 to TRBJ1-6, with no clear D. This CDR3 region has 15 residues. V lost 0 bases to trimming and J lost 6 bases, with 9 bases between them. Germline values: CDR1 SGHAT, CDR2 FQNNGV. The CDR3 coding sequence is TGTGCCAGCAGCTTAGATGCCAGAACTAATTCACCCCTCCACTTT. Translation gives CASSLDARTNSPLHF.

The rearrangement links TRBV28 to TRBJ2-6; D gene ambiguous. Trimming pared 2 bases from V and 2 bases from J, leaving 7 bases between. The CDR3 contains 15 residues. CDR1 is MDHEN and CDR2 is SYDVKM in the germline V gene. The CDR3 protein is CASSLQAAGANVLTF. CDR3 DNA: TGTGCCAGCAGTTTACAGGCAGCTGGGGCCAACGTCCTGACTTTC.

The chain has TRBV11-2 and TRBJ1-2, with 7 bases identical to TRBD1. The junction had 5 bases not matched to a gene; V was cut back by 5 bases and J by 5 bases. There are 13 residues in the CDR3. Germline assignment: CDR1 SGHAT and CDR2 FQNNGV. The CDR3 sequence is CASSQDRQYGYTF. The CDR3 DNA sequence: TGTGCCAGCAGCCAGGACAGGCAATATGGCTACACCTTC. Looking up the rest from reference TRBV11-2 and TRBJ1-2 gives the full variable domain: EAGVAQSPRYKIIEKRQSVAFWCNPISGHATLYWYQQILGQGPKLLIQFQNNGVVDDSQLPKDRFSAERLKGVDSTLKIQPAKLEDSAVYLCASSQDRQYGYTFGSGTRLTVV.

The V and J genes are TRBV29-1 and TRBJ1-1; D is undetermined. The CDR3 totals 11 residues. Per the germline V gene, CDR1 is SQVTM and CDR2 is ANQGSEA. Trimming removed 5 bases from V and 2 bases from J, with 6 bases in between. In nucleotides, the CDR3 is TGCAGCGTTATCTTAAACACTGAAGCTTTCTTT. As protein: CSVILNTEAFF. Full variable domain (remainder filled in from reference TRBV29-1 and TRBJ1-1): SAVISQKPSRDICQRGTSLTIQCQVDSQVTMMFWYRQQPGQSLTLIATANQGSEATYESGFVIDKFPISRPNLTFSTLTVSNMSPEDSSIYLCSVILNTEAFFGQGTRLTVV.

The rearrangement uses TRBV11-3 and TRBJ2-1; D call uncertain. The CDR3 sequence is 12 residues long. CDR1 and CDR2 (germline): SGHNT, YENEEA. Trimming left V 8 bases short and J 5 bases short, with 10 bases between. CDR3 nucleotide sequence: TGTGCCAGCTCCACCAGGAACAATGAGCAGTTCTTC. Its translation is CASSTRNNEQFF.

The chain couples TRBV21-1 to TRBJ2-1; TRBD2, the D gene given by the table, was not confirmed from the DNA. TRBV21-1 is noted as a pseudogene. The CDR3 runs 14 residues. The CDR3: CASSKSTLRNEQFF. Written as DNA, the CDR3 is TGTGCCAGCAGCAAATCGACTTTAAGGAATGAGCAGTTCTTC.

CDR3 DNA: TGTGCCAGCACCCAGCGGGCAGGGAACACTGAAGCTTTCTTT. Protein product: CASTQRAGNTEAFF. The rearrangement joins TRBV7-2 to TRBJ1-1; no clear D. Germline V gene data show CDR1 as SGHTA and CDR2 as FQGNSA. V shed 7 bases and J shed 1 base, with 13 bases lying between them. The CDR3 length is 14 residues.

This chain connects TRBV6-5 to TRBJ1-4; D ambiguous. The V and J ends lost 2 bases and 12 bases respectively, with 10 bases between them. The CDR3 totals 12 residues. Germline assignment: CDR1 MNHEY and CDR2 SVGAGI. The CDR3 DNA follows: TGTGCCAGCAGTTACATCGGGTCGGAACTGTTTTTT. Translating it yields CASSYIGSELFF.

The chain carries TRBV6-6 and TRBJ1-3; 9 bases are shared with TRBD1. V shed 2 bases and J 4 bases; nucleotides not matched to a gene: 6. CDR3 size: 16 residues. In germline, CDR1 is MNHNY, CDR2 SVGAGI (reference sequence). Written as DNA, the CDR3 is TGTGCCAGCAGTTACCCACAGGGGGCCGAGGGAAACACCATATATTTT. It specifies CASSYPQGAEGNTIYF.

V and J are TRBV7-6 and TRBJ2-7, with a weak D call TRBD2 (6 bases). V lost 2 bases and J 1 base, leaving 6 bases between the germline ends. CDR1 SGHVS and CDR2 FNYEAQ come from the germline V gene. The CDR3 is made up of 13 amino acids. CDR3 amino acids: CASSLRGSYEQYF. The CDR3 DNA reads TGTGCCAGCAGCTTACGGGGGTCCTACGAGCAGTACTTC.

CDR3 coding DNA: TGTGCCAGCAGCCCGACAACAACTAATGAAAAACTGTTTTTT. The encoded protein is CASSPTTTNEKLFF. This chain links TRBV7-9 with TRBJ1-4; no definite D call. There are 14 residues in the CDR3. CDR1 is SEHNR and CDR2 is FQNEAQ in the germline V gene (reference sequence). V lost 5 bases and J 0 bases, leaving 7 bases between the germline ends.

For the CDR3, the DNA is TGTGCCAGCAGTCTACAGGGAAGACACAATCAGCCCCAGCATTTT. Translating it yields CASSLQGRHNQPQHF. The V call is TRBV28, the J call TRBJ1-5; a possible D gene is TRBD1 (6 bases). Germline CDR1 is MDHEN and CDR2 is SYDVKM. Deletions cut 5 bases from V and 3 bases from J, with 14 bases between. The CDR3 extends over 15 amino acids.

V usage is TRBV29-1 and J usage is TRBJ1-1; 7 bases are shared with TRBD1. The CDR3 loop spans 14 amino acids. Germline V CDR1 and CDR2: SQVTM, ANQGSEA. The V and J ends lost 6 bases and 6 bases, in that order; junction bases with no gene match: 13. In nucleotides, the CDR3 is TGCAGCGTCCAAGAGGGGACAGTTAACGCTGAAGCTTTCTTT. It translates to CSVQEGTVNAEAFF.

The CDR3 protein is CASSEDLNTEAFF. The CDR3, as DNA: TGCGCCAGCAGCGAGGATCTGAACACTGAAGCTTTCTTT. The chain has TRBV5-1 and TRBJ1-1, with D unclear. This CDR3 is 13 amino acids long. CDR1 SGHRS and CDR2 YFSETQ come from the germline V gene. The ends were cut back, 4 bases at V and 0 bases at J, with 7 bases in the middle.

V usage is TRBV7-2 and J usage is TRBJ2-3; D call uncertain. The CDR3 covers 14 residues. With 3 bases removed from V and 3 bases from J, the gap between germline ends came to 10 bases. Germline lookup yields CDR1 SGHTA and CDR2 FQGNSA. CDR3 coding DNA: TGTGCCAGCAGCTTCCTGGGCTTTACAGATACGCAGTATTTT. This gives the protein CASSFLGFTDTQYF. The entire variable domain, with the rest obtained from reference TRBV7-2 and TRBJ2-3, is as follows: GAGVSQSPSNKVTEKGKDVELRCDPISGHTALYWYRQSLGQGLEFLIYFQGNSAPDKSGLPSDRFSAERTGGSVSTLTIQRTQQEDSAVYLCASSFLGFTDTQYFGPGTRLTVL.

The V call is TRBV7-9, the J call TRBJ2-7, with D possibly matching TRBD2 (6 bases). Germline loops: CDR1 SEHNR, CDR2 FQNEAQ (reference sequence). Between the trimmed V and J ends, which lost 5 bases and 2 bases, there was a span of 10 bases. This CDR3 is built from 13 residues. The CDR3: CASSQAGTYEQYF. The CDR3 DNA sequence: TGTGCCAGCAGCCAAGCGGGTACCTACGAGCAGTACTTC.

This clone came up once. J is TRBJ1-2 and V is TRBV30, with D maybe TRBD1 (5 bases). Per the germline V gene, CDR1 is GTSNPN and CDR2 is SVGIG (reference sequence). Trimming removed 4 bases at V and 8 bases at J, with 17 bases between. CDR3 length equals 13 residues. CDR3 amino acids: CAWTLGGGDGYTF. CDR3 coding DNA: TGTGCCTGGACCCTCGGGGGGGGAGACGGCTACACCTTC.

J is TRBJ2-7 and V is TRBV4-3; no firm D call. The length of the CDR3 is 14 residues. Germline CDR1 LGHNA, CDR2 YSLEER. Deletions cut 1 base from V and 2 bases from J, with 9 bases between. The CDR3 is CASSQGLSTYEQYF. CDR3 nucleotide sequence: TGCGCCAGCAGCCAAGGGCTTTCCACCTACGAGCAGTACTTC.

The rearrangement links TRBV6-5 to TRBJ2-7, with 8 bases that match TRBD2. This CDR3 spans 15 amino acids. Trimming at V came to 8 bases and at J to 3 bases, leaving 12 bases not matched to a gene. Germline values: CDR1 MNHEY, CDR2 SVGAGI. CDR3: CASERGGSGNYEQYF. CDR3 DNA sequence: TGTGCCAGCGAGAGAGGAGGTAGCGGGAACTACGAGCAGTACTTC.

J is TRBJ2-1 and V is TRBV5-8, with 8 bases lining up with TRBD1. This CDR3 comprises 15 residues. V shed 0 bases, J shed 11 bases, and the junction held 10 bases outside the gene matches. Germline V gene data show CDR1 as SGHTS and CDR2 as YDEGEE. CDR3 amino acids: CASSLAGQASRKQFF. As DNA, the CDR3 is TGTGCCAGCAGCTTGGCGGGACAGGCATCAAGAAAGCAGTTCTTC.

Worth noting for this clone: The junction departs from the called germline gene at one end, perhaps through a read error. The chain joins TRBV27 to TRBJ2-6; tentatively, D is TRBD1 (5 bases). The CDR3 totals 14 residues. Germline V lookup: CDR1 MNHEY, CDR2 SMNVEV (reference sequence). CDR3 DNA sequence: TGTGCCAGCAGTTTTATCTCTGGGGCCAACGTGCTGACTTTC. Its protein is CASSFISGANVLTF.